This TCR beta chain was recovered during a study of beta chain features in type 1 diabetes (dated by TCRdb to 2017 to 2018). Notes on the research overall: Patients and healthy donors did not differ in mean age, gender distribution, total cell number or subset yield. A total of some 100,000,000 sorted cells were examined across all samples, and the number of cells per subset was strongly correlated with RNA yield. In the study, TCRB repertoires of sorted circulating CD4+ T cell subsets from recently diagnosed type 1 diabetes patients were compared with those of matched healthy donors. Regulatory and stem cell-like memory subsets were isolated from only 8 patients and roughly 8 healthy donors, whereas naive and central memory subsets came from all 30 or so donors. Here is what the overall study found, with its caveats: Naive, central memory and regulatory TCRB repertoires appeared to be more alike among patients than among healthy donors. A moderate but significant shortening of TCRB CDR3 length was observed in type 1 diabetes patients in all four CD4+ subsets. Sequencing cDNA rather than genomic DNA could over-represent highly expressing activated cells, although activation and CD3 levels did not differ between groups. Patients with type 1 diabetes made fewer insertions and deleted more nucleotides at VDJ recombination sites, implying thymic rearrangement abnormalities. HLA sub-analyses involved small numbers of individuals, so any influence of HLA type on TCRB rearrangement remained unresolved. Shorter templates might have been favored by PCR, but patient and control samples were amplified and corrected together, so both groups would have been affected equally by any skew.

This clone was recorded a few times. No antigen is known for it. No base quality values were provided; no much bigger clone lies one nucleotide off. The High Capacity cDNA Reverse Transcription Kit was used to reverse transcribe all of the isolated RNA, meaning that expressed TCRB transcripts were what got sequenced. Deep immunoSEQ sequencing was performed on naive, central memory and regulatory T cell samples, with an average of around 3.5 million total reads per sample. Sorted cells were lysed in RLT buffer, and RNA was extracted using DNase-treated RNeasy Micro or Mini kits according to cell number. Each cell subset was processed separately to prevent cross-contamination, with patient and healthy donor samples processed together. The immunoSEQ multiplex PCR was used to amplify TCRB sequences from cDNA, generating 87-bp fragments that spanned the CDR3 region. Amplicons were sequenced on the Illumina HiSeq platform. On the study's bioinformatics: Synthetic template baselines were used to correct PCR bias computationally, reads within Hamming distance 2 were collapsed, and singletons that could not be merged were discarded. Reads were aligned to IMGT to assign V, D and J genes, CDR3 length, and insertions or deletions at six rearrangement sites. Within each subset, clonotype counts were normalized to the number of sorted cells before true diversity and Gini coefficients were calculated with the tcR R package. Repertoire sharing was quantified using the overlap coefficient calculated on TCRB nucleotide sequences. Out-of-frame TCRB sequences from naive cells were analyzed to stand in for the pre-selection repertoire. The immuneACCESS repertoire file appears here via TCRdb, limited to in-frame rearrangements. These files lack a portion of the clones; in checked studies, under half of the deficit traces to unresolved V genes, and the cause of the others is not known. That table gives V, J and clone size, and the DNA gave D and trimming. The sample records fewer than 650,000 clones, roughly 16% of which are singletons. Approximately 0.087% of the sample belongs to the ten largest clones.

From each donor, a single peripheral blood sample of around 120 mL on average was drawn into heparinised tubes. A BD FACSAria II and a panel including CD45RO, CCR7, CD25, CD127, CD95 and CD27 were used to sort naive, central memory, regulatory and stem cell-like memory CD4+ T cells. All sorted populations exceeded 95% purity. Right away, PBMCs were isolated by Lymphoprep density gradient centrifugation and were stained directly, with no culture step. To minimize batch effects, samples were stained and sorted in pairs, one healthy donor with one patient per experiment. V and J are trimmed by 5 bases and 6 bases, and the gene matches miss 4 bases of the junction. The CDR3 contains 14 residues, cysteine and phenylalanine counted. Of the read, only the CDR3 DNA is kept; its 42 bases are in frame from base 1. CDR1 and CDR2, looked up from the germline V gene, are SGHTA and FQGTGA.

The material sequenced was naive CD4+ T cells from blood. Explained via the paper, the cell subset or site label denotes: true naive CD4+ T cells. The receptor's source is a man between 18 and 29 years old in good health. In this chain, TRBV7-3 is recombined with TRBJ2-3; 11 junctional bases match TRBD2. The CDR3 reads as follows: CASSPSGRSDTQYF. The DNA is TGTGCCAGCAGCCCTAGCGGGAGGTCCGATACGCAGTATTTT.